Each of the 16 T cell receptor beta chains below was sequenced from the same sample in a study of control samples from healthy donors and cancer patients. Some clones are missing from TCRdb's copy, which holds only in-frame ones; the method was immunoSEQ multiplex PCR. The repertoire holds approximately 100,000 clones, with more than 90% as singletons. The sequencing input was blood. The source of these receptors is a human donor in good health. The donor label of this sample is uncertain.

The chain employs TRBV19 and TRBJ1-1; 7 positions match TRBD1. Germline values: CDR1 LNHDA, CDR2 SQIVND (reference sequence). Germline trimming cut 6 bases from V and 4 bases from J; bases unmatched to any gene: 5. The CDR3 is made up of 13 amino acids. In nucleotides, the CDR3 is TGTGCCAGTAGGCCGACAGGGCGCACTGAAGCTTTCTTT. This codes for CASRPTGRTEAFF.

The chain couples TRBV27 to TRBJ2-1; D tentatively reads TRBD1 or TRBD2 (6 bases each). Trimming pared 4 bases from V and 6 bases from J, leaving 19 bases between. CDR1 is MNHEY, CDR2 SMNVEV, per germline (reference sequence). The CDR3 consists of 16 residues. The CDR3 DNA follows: TGTGCCAGCAGTTCGGGGGCGTGGGTCGGATCCAATGAGCAGTTCTTC. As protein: CASSSGAWVGSNEQFF.

The CDR3 coding sequence is TGCGCCAGCAGCCAAGTGTCGGGGAACACCGGGGAGCTGTTTTTT. Protein sequence: CASSQVSGNTGELFF. V is TRBV4-3 and J is TRBJ2-2; no clear D. Deletions cut 1 base from V and 1 base from J, with 7 bases between. The V gene's germline CDR1 is LGHNA and CDR2 YSLEER. The CDR3 totals 15 residues.

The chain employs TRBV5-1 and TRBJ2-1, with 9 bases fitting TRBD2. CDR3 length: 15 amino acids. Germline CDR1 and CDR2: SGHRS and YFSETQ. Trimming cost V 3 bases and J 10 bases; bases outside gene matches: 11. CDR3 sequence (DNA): TGCGCCAGCAGCTCGTCGGCGGGGGGGCCCGCGGAGCAGTTCTTC. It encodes CASSSSAGGPAEQFF.

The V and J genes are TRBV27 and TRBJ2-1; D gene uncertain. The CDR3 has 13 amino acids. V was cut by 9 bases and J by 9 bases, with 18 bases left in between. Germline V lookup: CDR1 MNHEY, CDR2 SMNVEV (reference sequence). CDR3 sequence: CASLQIVGGEQFF. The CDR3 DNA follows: TGTGCCAGTTTACAAATTGTGGGTGGTGAGCAGTTCTTC.

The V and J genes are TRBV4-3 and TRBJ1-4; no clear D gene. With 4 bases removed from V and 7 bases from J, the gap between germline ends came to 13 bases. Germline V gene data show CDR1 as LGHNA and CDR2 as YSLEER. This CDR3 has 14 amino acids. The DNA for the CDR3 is TGCGCCAGCAGCCGCGGCATTCTCTCTGAAAAACTGTTTTTT. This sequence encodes CASSRGILSEKLFF.

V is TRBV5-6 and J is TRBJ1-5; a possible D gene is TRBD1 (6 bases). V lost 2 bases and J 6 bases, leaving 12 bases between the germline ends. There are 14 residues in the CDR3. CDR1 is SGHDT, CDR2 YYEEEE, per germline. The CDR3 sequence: CASSFSGEGQPQHF. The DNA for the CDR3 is TGTGCCAGCAGCTTTTCAGGGGAAGGTCAGCCCCAGCATTTT. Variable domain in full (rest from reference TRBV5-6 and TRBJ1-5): DAGVTQSPTHLIKTRGQQVTLRCSPKSGHDTVSWYQQALGQGPQFIFQYYEEEERQRGNFPDRFSGHQFPNYSSELNVNALLLGDSALYLCASSFSGEGQPQHFGDGTRLSIL.

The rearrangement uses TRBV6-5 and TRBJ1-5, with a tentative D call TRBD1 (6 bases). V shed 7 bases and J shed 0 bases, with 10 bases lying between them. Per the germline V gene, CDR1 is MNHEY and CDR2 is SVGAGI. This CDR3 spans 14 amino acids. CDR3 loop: CASTQGYSNQPQHF. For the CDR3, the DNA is TGTGCCAGCACCCAGGGGTATAGCAATCAGCCCCAGCATTTT.

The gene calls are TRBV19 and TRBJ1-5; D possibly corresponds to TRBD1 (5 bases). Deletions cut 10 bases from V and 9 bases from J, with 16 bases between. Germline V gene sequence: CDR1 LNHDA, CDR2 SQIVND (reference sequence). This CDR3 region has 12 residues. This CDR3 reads CATGALSGPQHF. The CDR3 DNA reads TGTGCCACCGGGGCCCTTAGTGGGCCCCAGCATTTT.

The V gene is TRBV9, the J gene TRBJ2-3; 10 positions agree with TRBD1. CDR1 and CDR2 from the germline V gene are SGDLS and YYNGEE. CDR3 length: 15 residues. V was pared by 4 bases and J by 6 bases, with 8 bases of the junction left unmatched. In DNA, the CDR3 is TGTGCCAGCAGCTTAAGACAGGGGGCATGGGATACGCAGTATTTT. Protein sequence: CASSLRQGAWDTQYF.

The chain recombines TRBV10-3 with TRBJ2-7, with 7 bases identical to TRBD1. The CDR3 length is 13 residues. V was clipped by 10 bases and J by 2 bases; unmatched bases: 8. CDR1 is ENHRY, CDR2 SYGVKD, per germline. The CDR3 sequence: CASVAGQAYEQYF. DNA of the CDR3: TGTGCCAGCGTAGCCGGACAGGCCTACGAGCAGTACTTC.

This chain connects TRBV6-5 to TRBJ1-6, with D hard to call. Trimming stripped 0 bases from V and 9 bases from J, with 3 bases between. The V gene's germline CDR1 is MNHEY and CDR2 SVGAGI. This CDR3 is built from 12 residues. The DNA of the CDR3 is TGTGCCAGCAGTTACTCGTCTTCACCCCTCCACTTT. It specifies CASSYSSSPLHF.

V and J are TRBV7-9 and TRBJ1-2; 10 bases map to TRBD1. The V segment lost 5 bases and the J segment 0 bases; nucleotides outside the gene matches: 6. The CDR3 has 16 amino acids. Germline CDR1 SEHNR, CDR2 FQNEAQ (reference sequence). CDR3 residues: CASSTGTGEANYGYTF. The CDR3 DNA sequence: TGTGCCAGCAGCACCGGGACAGGGGAAGCTAACTATGGCTACACCTTC. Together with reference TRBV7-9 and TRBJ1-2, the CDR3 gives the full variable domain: DTGVSQNPRHKITKRGQNVTFRCDPISEHNRLYWYRQTLGQGPEFLTYFQNEAQLEKSRLLSDRFSAERPKGSFSTLEIQRTEQGDSAMYLCASSTGTGEANYGYTFGSGTRLTVV.

The CDR3 DNA reads as TGTGCCAGCAGAATTACACAGCTGTCGCATCAGCCCCAGCATTTT. Its translation is CASRITQLSHQPQHF. The chain carries TRBV27 and TRBJ1-5; D is ambiguous. This CDR3 region has 15 residues. Trimming removed 6 bases from V and 5 bases from J, with 17 bases in between. In germline, CDR1 is MNHEY, CDR2 SMNVEV (reference sequence).

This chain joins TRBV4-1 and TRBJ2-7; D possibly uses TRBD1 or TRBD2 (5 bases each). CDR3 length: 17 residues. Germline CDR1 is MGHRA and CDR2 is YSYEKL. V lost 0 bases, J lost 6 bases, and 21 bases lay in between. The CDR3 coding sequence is TGCGCCAGCAGCCAAGAACCAGGGACCGAATTCCCCTCCGAGCAGTACTTC. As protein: CASSQEPGTEFPSEQYF.

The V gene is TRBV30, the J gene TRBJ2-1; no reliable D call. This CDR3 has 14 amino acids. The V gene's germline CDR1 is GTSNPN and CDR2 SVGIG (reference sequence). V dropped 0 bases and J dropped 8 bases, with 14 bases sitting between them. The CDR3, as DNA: TGTGCCTGGAGTGTACTGGGTGGGGTTCATGAGCAGTTCTTC. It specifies CAWSVLGGVHEQFF.